This TCR beta chain was found in a study of T-cell memory formation after mild COVID-19. TCRdb itself ran the 5' RACE reads through MiXCR, one entry per CDR3 protein. The sample yields a few hundred thousand distinct CDR3 sequences, around 10% seen once. This clonotype was seen more than once but under ten times. CDR1 is SQVTM and CDR2 is ANQGSEA in the germline V gene. This CDR3 is built from 11 residues. V lost 8 bases to trimming and J lost 4 bases, with 8 bases between them. The clonotype comes from a man aged 18-30 years who had mild COVID-19 (a few samples of this study predate the infection). Cell type and time point are not known. The material sequenced was PBMCs or a T cell subset sorted from them (not recorded which). The chain recombines TRBV29-1 with TRBJ2-2; no clear D gene. This CDR3 is CSLPGTGELFF. For the CDR3, the DNA is TGCAGCCTCCCGGGCACCGGGGAGCTGTTTTTT.